The subject of this entry is one T cell receptor beta chain. The antigen is unknown. Germline V gene data show CDR1 as MDHEN and CDR2 as SYDVKM. The CDR3 loop spans 15 amino acids. The J segment lost 8 bases and the V segment lost 2 bases, leaving 10 bases of the junction unmatched. The PCR used 60 Vbeta and 13 Jbeta primers. Using immunoSEQ multiplex PCR, the repertoire was profiled, and TCRdb retains in-frame clones only, with some absent. In the table there are about 160,000 clones, roughly 85% of which are singletons. This sample was taken from a study of cytomegalovirus exposure and HLA in healthy donors. Study background: HLA-typed donors were the source of roughly 85 million unique TCRs held in an early data release. The study's findings and limits: The listing of roughly 160 TCR beta chains classed them as cytomegalovirus-associated. A later analysis, which compared TCR beta chains of equal frequency, found the HLA-associated ones more clonally expanded.

This clonotype was obtained from a woman aged 45 to 65 in good health and CMV-seropositive. This chain joins TRBV28 and TRBJ2-3; TRBD2 agrees at 7 bases. Sequencing input: PBMCs. CDR3 bases: TGTGCCAGCAGTTTAGGACGGACCACGGGGGGTACGCAGTATTTT. As protein: CASSLGRTTGGTQYF.